These 15 T cell receptor beta chains were all obtained from the same sample, sequenced in a study of OX40 agonist ivuxolimab in advanced cancers. TCRdb's table, derived via immunoSEQ multiplex PCR, lists solely in-frame clones and lacks some. This table holds over 70,000 clones, 85% to 90% found once. The material was CD4+ or CD8+ T cells sorted from blood, obtained in a trial of the OX40 agonist ivuxolimab. The receptors come from an adult with an advanced solid tumor such as melanoma, head and neck, liver or kidney cancer.

The chain employs TRBV28 and TRBJ2-7, with 7 bases that match TRBD1. Germline loops: CDR1 MDHEN, CDR2 SYDVKM. The CDR3 spans 15 residues. The junction had 14 bases not matched to a gene; V was cut back by 6 bases and J by 6 bases. The CDR3 sequence is CASRPDRTAPGEQYV. CDR3 nucleotides: TGTGCCAGCAGACCGGACAGGACCGCGCCTGGCGAGCAGTACGTC.

The chain joins TRBV6-6 to TRBJ2-3, with a weak D call TRBD2 (5 bases). Per germline, CDR1 MNHNY and CDR2 SVGAGI (reference sequence). CDR3 length: 13 residues. The V end lost 5 bases, the J end lost 8 bases, and 14 bases lay between the germline ends. CDR3 nucleotides: TGTGCCAGCAGTCCCCCCGGGGTGGGTACGCAGTATTTT. Protein sequence: CASSPPGVGTQYF.

The chain employs TRBV20-1 and TRBJ1-2; D is uncertain. V was pared by 7 bases and J by 8 bases, with 14 bases between. CDR1 DFQATT and CDR2 SNEGSKA come from the germline V gene (reference sequence). This CDR3 comprises 11 residues. CDR3 region: CSVGSGYGYTF. The CDR3 nucleotides are TGCAGTGTGGGATCGGGTTACGGCTACACCTTC.

The gene calls are TRBV11-2 and TRBJ1-1, with D hard to call. The CDR3 has 13 residues. CDR1 is SGHAT and CDR2 is FQNNGV in the germline V gene. V lost 5 bases, J lost 4 bases, and 11 bases lay in between. CDR3 nucleotides: TGTGCCAGCAGCCCACGACACCTCACTGAAGCTTTCTTT. Translation: CASSPRHLTEAFF.

The rearrangement links TRBV28 to TRBJ2-4, with 8 bases that match TRBD2. The CDR3 length is 14 residues. The junction had 11 bases not matched to a gene; V was cut back by 10 bases and J by 6 bases. Germline CDR1 reads MDHEN; CDR2 reads SYDVKM. The CDR3 here is CATYLSGIGNIQYF. The DNA of the CDR3 is TGTGCCACGTACCTTAGCGGGATTGGAAACATTCAGTACTTC.

V gene TRBV27 combines with J gene TRBJ1-2, with D tentatively TRBD1 (5 bases). The CDR3 length is 20 residues. Germline CDR1 is MNHEY and CDR2 is SMNVEV (reference sequence). Trimming removed 2 bases from V and 0 bases from J, with 25 bases in between. CDR3 in DNA: TGTGCCAGCAGTTTAGTTTTGGGGGGTCCAGGTCCCCCCTCTAACTATGGCTACACCTTC. As protein: CASSLVLGGPGPPSNYGYTF.

The chain recombines TRBV27 with TRBJ1-1, with no clear D. The germline CDR1 and CDR2 sequences are MNHEY and SMNVEV (reference sequence). V was shortened by 6 bases and J by 5 bases, with 13 bases between the two germline ends. This CDR3 has 13 amino acids. The CDR3 DNA sequence: TGTGCCAGCAGCACACCTATGGGAACTGAAGCTTTCTTT. Translation gives CASSTPMGTEAFF.

The V and J genes are TRBV6-1 and TRBJ2-5, with D perhaps matching TRBD2 (5 bases). Trimming removed 1 base at V and 5 bases at J, with 17 bases between. The V gene's germline CDR1 is MNHNS and CDR2 SASEGT. The CDR3 is 16 amino acids. The CDR3 spells CASSEVPGWSVETQYF. The CDR3, as DNA: TGTGCCAGCAGTGAAGTCCCGGGGTGGTCCGTGGAGACCCAGTACTTC.

In this sample, this clone turned up once. The chain employs TRBV28 and TRBJ2-3; TRBD2 matches at 14 bases. Unmatched junction bases numbered 13, after V lost 7 bases and J lost 4 bases. This CDR3 is built from 18 residues. Germline V gives CDR1 MDHEN, CDR2 SYDVKM. The CDR3 sequence: CASTLLGGLAGEADTQYF. CDR3 DNA sequence: TGTGCCAGCACCCTTCTAGGGGGACTAGCGGGAGAGGCAGATACGCAGTATTTT.

This sequence joins TRBV28 and TRBJ2-3; TRBD1 might be the D (6 bases). The CDR3 consists of 16 residues. Trimming removed 6 bases from V and 0 bases from J, with 16 bases in between. In germline, CDR1 is MDHEN, CDR2 SYDVKM. The CDR3: CASRQRTELSTDTQYF. In nucleotides, the CDR3 is TGTGCCAGCAGACAACGGACAGAACTTAGCACAGATACGCAGTATTTT.

This chain uses TRBV6-6 with TRBJ2-1; no firm D call. This CDR3 contains 13 residues. V lost 2 bases and J lost 9, with 11 bases in between. Germline CDR1 reads MNHNY; CDR2 reads SVGAGI (reference sequence). The CDR3 bases are TGTGCCAGCAGTTACGGACCCCGCAGTGAGCAGTTCTTC. Translating gives CASSYGPRSEQFF.

V gene TRBV18 combines with J gene TRBJ1-4; maybe TRBD1 (5 bases). Germline CDR1 and CDR2: KGHSH and LQKENI. This CDR3 is built from 15 residues. Trimming stripped 3 bases from V and 4 bases from J, with 12 bases between. The CDR3 is CASSPGQARNEKLFF. The CDR3 DNA reads as TGTGCCAGCTCACCGGGGCAGGCCCGTAATGAAAAACTGTTTTTT.

This rearrangement joins TRBV7-9 to TRBJ2-7; 8 positions match TRBD1. The V gene's germline CDR1 is SEHNR and CDR2 FQNEAQ (reference sequence). CDR3 length: 18 residues. With 5 bases clipped from V and 3 bases from J, the junction kept 18 bases outside the gene matches. Here the CDR3 reads CASSHWTGRITRSYEQYV. In DNA form, the CDR3 reads TGTGCCAGCAGCCATTGGACAGGGAGAATAACCCGAAGCTACGAGCAGTACGTC.

The chain uses TRBV5-6 and TRBJ2-2, with D possibly matching TRBD1 (6 bases). The CDR3 totals 16 residues. CDR1 and CDR2 from the germline V gene are SGHDT and YYEEEE. V lost 4 bases to trimming and J lost 4 bases, with 17 bases between them. The CDR3 DNA sequence: TGTGCCAGCAGCCCGAATACAGGGTACGGCACCGGGGAGCTGTTTTTT. This translates into CASSPNTGYGTGELFF.

The chain couples TRBV5-1 to TRBJ2-2; D possibly corresponds to TRBD1 (6 bases). The V gene's germline CDR1 is SGHRS and CDR2 YFSETQ. The CDR3 consists of 15 residues. V lost 4 bases to trimming and J lost 4 bases, with 14 bases between them. The CDR3 region is CASSIGQTATGELFF. The CDR3 DNA is TGCGCCAGCAGCATCGGACAGACCGCCACCGGGGAGCTGTTTTTT.